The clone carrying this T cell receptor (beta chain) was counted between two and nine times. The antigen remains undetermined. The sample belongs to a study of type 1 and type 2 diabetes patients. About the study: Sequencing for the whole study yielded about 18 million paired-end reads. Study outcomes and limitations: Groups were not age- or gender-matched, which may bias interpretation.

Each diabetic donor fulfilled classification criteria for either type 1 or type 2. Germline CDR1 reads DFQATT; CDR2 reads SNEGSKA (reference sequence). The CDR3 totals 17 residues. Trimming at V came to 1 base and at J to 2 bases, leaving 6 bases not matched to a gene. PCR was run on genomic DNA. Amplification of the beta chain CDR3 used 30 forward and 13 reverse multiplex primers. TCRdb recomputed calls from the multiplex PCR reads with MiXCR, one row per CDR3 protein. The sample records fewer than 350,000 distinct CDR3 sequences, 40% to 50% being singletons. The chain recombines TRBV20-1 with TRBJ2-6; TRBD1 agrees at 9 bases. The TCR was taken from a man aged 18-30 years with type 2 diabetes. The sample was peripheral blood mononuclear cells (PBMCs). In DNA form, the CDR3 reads TGCAGTGCTAGAGGACTAACAGGGGGCACTGGGGCCAACGTCCTGACTTTC. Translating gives CSARGLTGGTGANVLTF.